These T cell receptor beta chains were read from a single sample in a study of shared clonotypes between healthy human individuals. This table comes from immunoSEQ multiplex PCR, and its TCRdb copy is limited to in-frame clones, with some not included. This sample has under 850,000 clones; 80% to 95% occur once, and the top ten carry 24%. The specimen sequenced was naive CD8+ T cells sorted from blood. The receptors originated from a man aged 30-40 years in good health. Each CDR3 is given with its conserved first and last residue. The D gene is left open where the match is weak. Only some rows state a clone size, as once, few, many or a class for expanded clones.

J	size	D	V	DNA	CDR3
TRBJ2-1	-	TRBD1	TRBV5-1	TGCGCCAGCAGCTCGGGACAGGGTCTCAATGAGCAGTTCTTC	CASSSGQGLNEQFF
TRBJ2-1	-	-	TRBV5-5	TGTGCCAGCACGGGGGCGCAGGGAATTCATGAGCAGTTCTTC	CASTGAQGIHEQFF
TRBJ1-1	-	-	TRBV18	TGTGCCAGCTCACCATGGGGGAGCACTGAAGCTTTCTTT	CASSPWGSTEAFF
TRBJ2-7	-	-	TRBV28	TGTGCCAGCAGTTTTAGGAGGGTAGCTGAGCAGTACTTC	CASSFRRVAEQYF
TRBJ2-3	-	-	TRBV4-1	TGCGCCAGCAGCCAAGAATGGGGGACCCCCACAGATACGCAGTATTTT	CASSQEWGTPTDTQYF
TRBJ2-1	-	TRBD2	TRBV6-5	TGTGCCAGCAGTTTTAGCGGGAGGAGCTCCTACAATGAGCAGTTCTTC	CASSFSGRSSYNEQFF
TRBJ2-7	-	-	TRBV7-9	TGTGCCAGCAGCAGCCCCTCGAGACCGTACGAGCAGTACTTC	CASSSPSRPYEQYF
TRBJ2-1	-	-	TRBV29-1	TGCAGCGTTGATTCTAACGGGTCCAACAATGAGCAGTTCTTC	CSVDSNGSNNEQFF
TRBJ2-7	-	TRBD2	TRBV9	TGTGCCAGCAGCGTGGGGCGGGAGTCCTACGAGCAGTACTTC	CASSVGRESYEQYF
TRBJ2-1	once	TRBD2	TRBV9	TGTGCCAGCAGCACGGGACTAGCGGGAGGAGACGACAATGAGCAGTTCTTC	CASSTGLAGGDDNEQFF
TRBJ1-2	-	TRBD1	TRBV6-1	TGTGCCAGCAGTGAAGTCAGGGGGAACTATGGCTACACCTTC	CASSEVRGNYGYTF
TRBJ2-5	-	-	TRBV7-6	TGTGCCAGCAGCTTACTATTCGACCAGCAAGAGACCCAGTACTTC	CASSLLFDQQETQYF
TRBJ2-5	-	TRBD2	TRBV2	TGTGCCAGCAGTGAACTTGTAGGCGGGAGGAAAGAGACCCAGTACTTC	CASSELVGGRKETQYF
TRBJ1-2	once	-	TRBV4-2	TGTGCCAGCAGCCAAGACTCATCTTTCGCAGGGGACTATGGCTACACCTTC	CASSQDSSFAGDYGYTF
TRBJ2-1	-	-	TRBV28	TGTGCCAGCGGTTCAGTTAGAGTAGCGGAATACAATGAGCAGTTCTTC	CASGSVRVAEYNEQFF
TRBJ1-5	-	-	TRBV27	TGTGCCAGCAGATTAGGCGTAGGCAATCAGCCCCAGCATTTT	CASRLGVGNQPQHF
TRBJ2-1	-	TRBD2	TRBV4-3	TGCGCCAGCAGCCCGGGAGGATGGCATGAGCAGTTCTTC	CASSPGGWHEQFF
TRBJ2-1	-	TRBD2	TRBV10-2	TGCGCCAGCAGTGTTGCTAGCGGCTACAATGAGCAGTTCTTC	CASSVASGYNEQFF
TRBJ1-4	-	-	TRBV2	TGTGCCAGCAGTGATCGGAACGCTGCAACTAATGAAAAACTGTTTTTT	CASSDRNAATNEKLFF
TRBJ1-3	-	TRBD1	TRBV7-9	TGTGCCAGCAGCTTAGTGACAGGGGGAAGTGGAAACACCATATATTTT	CASSLVTGGSGNTIYF
TRBJ2-2	-	TRBD1	TRBV27	TGTGCCAGCAGCTTTAGCCTGGGACAGGGGGACACCGGGGAGCTGTTTTTT	CASSFSLGQGDTGELFF
TRBJ2-1	-	-	TRBV19	TGTGCCAGTAGTATGGTTCCAATCTCCTACAATGAGCAGTTCTTC	CASSMVPISYNEQFF
TRBJ2-7	-	-	TRBV9	TGTGCCAGCAGCGTAGCTAGCGCACAGAACTACGAGCAGTACTTC	CASSVASAQNYEQYF
TRBJ2-5	-	TRBD1	TRBV13	TGTGCCAGCAGAGGACAGGGCGAGGAGGAGACCCAGTACTTC	CASRGQGEEETQYF
TRBJ2-1	-	-	TRBV7-9	TGTGCCAGCAGGGAGGAATACAATGAGCAGTTCTTC	CASREEYNEQFF